These T cell receptor beta chains were read from a single sample in a study of early T cells in non-severe SARS-CoV-2 infection. One entry per CDR3 protein results from TCRdb running MiXCR on the 5' RACE reads. The table has tens of thousands of distinct CDR3 sequences, 14% seen once. The sample was whole blood. These receptors originate from an adult who was a healthcare worker with PCR-confirmed SARS-CoV-2 infection or an uninfected control (not recorded which). Each CDR3 is given with its conserved first and last residue. The order of the fields is V gene, J gene, CDR3 protein.

V: TRBV9; J: TRBJ2-4; CDR3: CATSDVEGGNIQYF
V: TRBV12-3/TRBV12-4; J: TRBJ2-3; CDR3: CASSPSQGPNTDTQYF
V: TRBV3-1; J: TRBJ2-1; CDR3: CASSHWTSGGYEQFF
V: TRBV10-2; J: TRBJ1-1; CDR3: CASSDHRENTEAFF
V: TRBV4-3; J: TRBJ2-1; CDR3: CASSQDFLAVTYNEQFF
V: TRBV16; J: TRBJ2-1; CDR3: CASSQGATHPAHEQFF
V: TRBV4-3; J: TRBJ1-4; CDR3: CASSRNQGAQEKLFF
V: TRBV19; J: TRBJ2-7; CDR3: CASRASGQGNYEQYF
V: TRBV6-2/TRBV6-3; J: TRBJ2-7; CDR3: CASILGAGYEQYF
V: TRBV12-3/TRBV12-4; J: TRBJ2-7; CDR3: CASSLEGGEQYF
V: TRBV27; J: TRBJ2-7; CDR3: CASSTRVRSYEQYF
V: TRBV7-3; J: TRBJ2-3; CDR3: CASSRDRGADTQYF
V: TRBV3-1; J: TRBJ2-3; CDR3: CASSQAGTGPSTDTQYF
V: TRBV7-9; J: TRBJ2-5; CDR3: CASSPWRAEETQYF
V: TRBV19; J: TRBJ2-2; CDR3: CASRVLTRTPGELFF
V: TRBV7-2; J: TRBJ1-5; CDR3: CASSGRQGFNQPQHF
V: TRBV29-1; J: TRBJ2-5; CDR3: CSVESGTKETQYF
V: TRBV3-1; J: TRBJ1-1; CDR3: CASSGGTGDTEAFF
V: TRBV12-3/TRBV12-4; J: TRBJ1-1; CDR3: CASTTRTEAFF
V: TRBV27; J: TRBJ2-7; CDR3: CASSLSWGSGEQYF
V: TRBV1; J: TRBJ2-3; CDR3: CTSSRAGVFSTQYF
V: TRBV28; J: TRBJ2-2; CDR3: CASRGGQNTGELFF
V: TRBV28; J: TRBJ2-3; CDR3: CASSFSPGLGAFTDTQYF
V: TRBV6-6; J: TRBJ2-1; CDR3: CASTNGVVFF
V: TRBV20-1; J: TRBJ2-5; CDR3: CSAMDQTYQETQYF
V: TRBV28; J: TRBJ1-6; CDR3: CASRALISGSPLHF
V: TRBV29-1; J: TRBJ1-1; CDR3: CSVVLRGNTEAFF
V: TRBV11-2; J: TRBJ2-7; CDR3: CASSLSSGGAGEQYF
V: TRBV4-2; J: TRBJ2-2; CDR3: CASNQATGELFF